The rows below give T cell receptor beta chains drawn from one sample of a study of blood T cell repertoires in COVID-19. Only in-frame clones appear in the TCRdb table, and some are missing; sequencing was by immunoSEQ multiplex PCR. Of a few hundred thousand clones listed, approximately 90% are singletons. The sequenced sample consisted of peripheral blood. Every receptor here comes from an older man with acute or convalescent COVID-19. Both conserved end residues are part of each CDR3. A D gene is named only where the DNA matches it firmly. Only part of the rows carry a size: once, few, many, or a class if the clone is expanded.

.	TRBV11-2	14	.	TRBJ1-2	TGTGCCAGCAGCTTAGATCGGGGGATCAGTGGCTACACCTTC	CASSLDRGISGYTF
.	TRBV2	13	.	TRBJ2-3	TGTGCCAGCAGCGCGGGATTCACAGATACGCAGTATTTT	CASSAGFTDTQYF
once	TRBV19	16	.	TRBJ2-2	TGTGCCAGTACCGACAGGAGAAGGGGGATGACCGGGGAGCTGTTTTTT	CASTDRRRGMTGELFF
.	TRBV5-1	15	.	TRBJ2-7	TGCGCCAGCAGCTTGGGCCCTGGGAGCTCCTACGAGCAGTACTTC	CASSLGPGSSYEQYF
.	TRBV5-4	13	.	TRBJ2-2	TGTGCCAGCAGCTTGGTCCTAACCGGGGAGCTGTTTTTT	CASSLVLTGELFF
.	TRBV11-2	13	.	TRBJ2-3	TGTGCCAGCAGCTCGCCCCGGGTCGTGGCGCAGTATTTT	CASSSPRVVAQYF
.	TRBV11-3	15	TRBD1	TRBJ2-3	TGTGCCAGCAGTACAGGGGGCAAGGACACAGATACGCAGTATTTT	CASSTGGKDTDTQYF
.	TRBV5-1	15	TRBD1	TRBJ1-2	TGCGCCAGCAGCTTGTCCCTAGGACAGGGGGCTCGCTACACCTTC	CASSLSLGQGARYTF
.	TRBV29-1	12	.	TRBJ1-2	TGCAGCGTTGCGGGGGGACCCTATGGCTACACCTTC	CSVAGGPYGYTF
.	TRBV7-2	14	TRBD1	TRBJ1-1	TGTGCCAGCAGCCCACAGGGGAGGCGGACTGAAGCTTTCTTT	CASSPQGRRTEAFF
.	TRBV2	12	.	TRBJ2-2	TGTGCCAGCAGGACTAGCACCGGGGAGCTGTTTTTT	CASRTSTGELFF
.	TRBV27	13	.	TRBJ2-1	TGTGCCAGCAGTGTTTACTCCTACAATGAGCAGTTCTTC	CASSVYSYNEQFF
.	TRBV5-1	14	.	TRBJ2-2	TGCGCCAGCAGCTGGGACGGGGGAGTCGGAGAGCTGTTTTTT	CASSWDGGVGELFF
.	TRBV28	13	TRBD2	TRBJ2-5	TGTGCCAGCAGTTGGGAGGGAGGGGAGACCCAGTACTTC	CASSWEGGETQYF
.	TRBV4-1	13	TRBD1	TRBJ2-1	TGCGCCAGCAGCCAGGACAGGCCCAGGGAGCAGTTCTTC	CASSQDRPREQFF
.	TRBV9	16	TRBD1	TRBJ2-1	TGTGCCAGCAGCGCAGATAGGACAGGGCCCTACAATGAGCAGTTCTTC	CASSADRTGPYNEQFF
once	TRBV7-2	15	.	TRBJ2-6	TGTGCCAGCAGCTTCTGGGGGCCTGGGGCCAACGTCCTGACTTTC	CASSFWGPGANVLTF
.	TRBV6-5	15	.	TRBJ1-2	TGTGCCAGCAGCTCCCGGGACTTCGGTCCCTATGGCTACACCTTC	CASSSRDFGPYGYTF
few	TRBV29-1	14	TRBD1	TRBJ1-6	TGCAGCGTTCAATCGGGACAGGGAAATTCACCCCTCCACTTT	CSVQSGQGNSPLHF
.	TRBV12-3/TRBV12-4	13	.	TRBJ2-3	TGTGCCAGCAATAGTGAGGAACGGGATACGCAGTATTTT	CASNSEERDTQYF
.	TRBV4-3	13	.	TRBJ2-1	TGCGCCAGCAGCCAAGACAGGGCCAATGAGCAGTTCTTC	CASSQDRANEQFF
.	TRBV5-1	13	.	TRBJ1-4	TGCGCCAGCAGTGTGCGGACTAATGAAAAACTGTTTTTT	CASSVRTNEKLFF
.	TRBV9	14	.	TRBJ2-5	TGTGCCAGCAGCGTAGAGTTCGGGAGAGGGACCCAGTACTTC	CASSVEFGRGTQYF
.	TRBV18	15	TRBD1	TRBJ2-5	TGTGCCAGCTCACCGCGGACAGGGGGTTCAGAGACCCAGTACTTC	CASSPRTGGSETQYF
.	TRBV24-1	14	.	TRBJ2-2	TGTGCCACCAGTGACTACAGGGACACCGGGGAGCTGTTTTTT	CATSDYRDTGELFF
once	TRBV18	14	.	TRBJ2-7	TGTGCCAGCTCCTCACAGGGGGAGGGATACGAGCAGTACTTC	CASSSQGEGYEQYF
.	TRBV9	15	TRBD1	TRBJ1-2	TGTGCCAGCAGCGTAAGGGACAGCCGAGGCTATGGCTACACCTTC	CASSVRDSRGYGYTF
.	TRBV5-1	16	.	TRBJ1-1	TGCGCCAGCAGCTTGGTAGCGCGGACTTGGGGCACTGAAGCTTTCTTT	CASSLVARTWGTEAFF
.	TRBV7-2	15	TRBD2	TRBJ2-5	TGTGCCAGCAGCTTAGTAGCGGGGACCCAAGAGACCCAGTACTTC	CASSLVAGTQETQYF
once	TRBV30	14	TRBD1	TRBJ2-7	TGTGCCTGGAGTGTAACAGGGGGCTTCCACGAGCAGTACTTC	CAWSVTGGFHEQYF
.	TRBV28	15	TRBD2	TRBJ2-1	TGTGCCAGCAGCTCGGGACTAGACCTCTACAATGAGCAGTTCTTC	CASSSGLDLYNEQFF
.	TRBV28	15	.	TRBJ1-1	TGTGCCAGCAGTTTATTCGCCCGAGTTAGCACTGAAGCTTTCTTT	CASSLFARVSTEAFF